The T cell receptor (beta chain) described here comes from a study of T-cell reconstitution after alpha-beta-depleted transplantation in children listed by TCRdb under 2016. Regarding the complete study: T-cell immune reconstitution after TCRalphabeta/CD19-depleted allogeneic hematopoietic cell transplantation in children was quantitatively tracked in the study by means of TCR repertoire profiling.

About this clonotype itself: No antigen is known for it. No base qualities exist here, and no much larger clone lies one base off it.

V was cut back by 3 bases and J by 4 bases, leaving a gap of 28 bases between them. The CDR3 numbers 21 residues from cysteine through phenylalanine. Just the 63-base CDR3 DNA is kept, in frame starting at base 1. The library came from PCR. For sequencing, an Illumina HiSeq 2500 was employed. TCR library preparation used molecular barcoding, with unique molecular identifiers applied to normalize quantification of the TCRbeta repertoire. TCRdb itself trimmed the public reads at Q25 with fastp, ran MiXCR and retained productive beta chains. Duplicate CDR3 protein sequences are folded into a single record with the most common DNA and genes. The sample table holds about 240,000 distinct CDR3 sequences, of which more than 10% were seen once. Together, the top ten hold over 2.5% of the sample.

The TCR was taken from a human donor who donated a stem cell graft to a child with acute lymphoblastic leukemia. The sequence joins TRBV12-3 or TRBV12-4 to TRBJ1-6; the D gene remains uncertain. Sequencing was performed on PBMCs from the stem cell graft donor, taken from the stem cell graft. The CDR3 region has the sequence CASSLSAWADPVYSYNSPLHF. The nucleotides are TGTGCCAGCAGTTTGTCCGCCTGGGCAGACCCCGTTTATTCTTATAATTCACCCCTCCACTTT.